This T cell receptor beta chain was captured by sequencing in a study of OX40 agonist ivuxolimab in advanced cancers. Looking at the study overall: Those enrolled were roughly 80% male, with a mean age of approximately 60 years and ages from roughly 20 to 85. Prior checkpoint blockade (anti-PD-1, anti-PD-L1 or anti-CTLA-4) was permitted; 40% had it.

Here immunoSEQ multiplex PCR was the method, and the copy in TCRdb shows in-frame clones only, minus some. The sample has tens of thousands of clones, around 90% seen once; the top ten hold 0.3% to 0.45%. The V gene end was trimmed by 5 bases and the J gene end by 3 bases; junction bases not matched to a gene: 6. The germline V gene has CDR1 SGHTA and CDR2 FQGNSA. The CDR3 spans 14 residues. The chain couples TRBV7-2 to TRBJ2-7; TRBD2 matches at 8 bases. Sample: CD4+ or CD8+ T cells sorted from blood, taken in a trial of the OX40 agonist ivuxolimab. The receptor was isolated from an adult with an advanced solid tumor such as melanoma, head and neck, liver or kidney cancer. CDR3 in DNA: TGTGCCAGCAGCCCCCGGGAGGGAAACTACGAGCAGTACTTC. The encoded protein is CASSPREGNYEQYF.